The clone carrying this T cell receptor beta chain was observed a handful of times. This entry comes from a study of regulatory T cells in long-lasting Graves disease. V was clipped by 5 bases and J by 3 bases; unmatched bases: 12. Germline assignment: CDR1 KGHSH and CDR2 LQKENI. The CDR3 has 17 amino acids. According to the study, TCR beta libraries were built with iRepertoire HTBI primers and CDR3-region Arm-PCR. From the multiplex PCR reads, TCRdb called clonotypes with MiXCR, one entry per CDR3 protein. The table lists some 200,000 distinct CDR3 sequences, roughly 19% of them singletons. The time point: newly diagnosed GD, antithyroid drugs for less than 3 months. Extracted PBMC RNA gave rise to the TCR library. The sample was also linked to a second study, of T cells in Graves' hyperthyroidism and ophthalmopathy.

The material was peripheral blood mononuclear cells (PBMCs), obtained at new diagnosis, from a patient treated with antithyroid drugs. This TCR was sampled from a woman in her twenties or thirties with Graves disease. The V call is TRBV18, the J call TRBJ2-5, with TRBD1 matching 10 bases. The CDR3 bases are TGTGCCAGCTCATCGTGGACAGGGGGTGCCTTCGAAGAGACCCAGTACTTC. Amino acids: CASSSWTGGAFEETQYF.